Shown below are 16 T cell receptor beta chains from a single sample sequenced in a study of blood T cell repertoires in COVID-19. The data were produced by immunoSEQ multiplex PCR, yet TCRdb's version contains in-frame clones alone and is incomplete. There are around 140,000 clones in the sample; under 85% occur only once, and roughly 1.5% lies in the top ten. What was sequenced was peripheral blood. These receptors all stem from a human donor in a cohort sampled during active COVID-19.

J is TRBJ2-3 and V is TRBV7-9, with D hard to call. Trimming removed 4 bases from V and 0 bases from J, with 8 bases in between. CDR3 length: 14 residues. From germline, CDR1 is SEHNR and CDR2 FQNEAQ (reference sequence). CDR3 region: CASSSAYSTDTQYF. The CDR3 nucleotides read TGTGCCAGCAGCTCCGCGTATAGCACAGATACGCAGTATTTT.

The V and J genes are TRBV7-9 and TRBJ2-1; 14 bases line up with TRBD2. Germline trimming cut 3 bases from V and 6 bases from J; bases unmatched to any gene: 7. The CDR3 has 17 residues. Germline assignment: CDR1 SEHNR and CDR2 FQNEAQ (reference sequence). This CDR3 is CASSFPGTSGSRNEQFF. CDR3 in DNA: TGTGCCAGCAGCTTCCCCGGGACTAGCGGGAGTCGCAATGAGCAGTTCTTC.

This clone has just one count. In DNA, the CDR3 is TGTGCCAGCAGCTTAGCGCTCGGAGGGCAGTACTTC. Amino acids: CASSLALGGQYF. J is TRBJ2-7 and V is TRBV7-2; possibly TRBD2 for D (5 bases). CDR3 length: 12 residues. V lost 0 bases, J lost 9 bases, and 9 bases lay in between. CDR1 and CDR2 (germline): SGHTA, FQGNSA.

CDR3 bases: TGTGCCAGCTCACCCAGGACACCTTATAATTCACCCCTCCACTTT. Its protein product is CASSPRTPYNSPLHF. The genes are TRBV18 and TRBJ1-6, with a possible D match to TRBD1 (5 bases). V shed 3 bases and J shed 4 bases, with 10 bases lying between them. The CDR3 runs 15 residues. CDR1 and CDR2 from the germline V gene are KGHSH and LQKENI.

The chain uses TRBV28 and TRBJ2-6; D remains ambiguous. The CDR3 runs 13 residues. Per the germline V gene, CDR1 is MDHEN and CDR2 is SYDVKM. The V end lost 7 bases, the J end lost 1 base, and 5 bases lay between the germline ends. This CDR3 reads CASIESGANVLTF. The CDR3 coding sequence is TGTGCCAGCATCGAGTCTGGGGCCAACGTCCTGACTTTC.

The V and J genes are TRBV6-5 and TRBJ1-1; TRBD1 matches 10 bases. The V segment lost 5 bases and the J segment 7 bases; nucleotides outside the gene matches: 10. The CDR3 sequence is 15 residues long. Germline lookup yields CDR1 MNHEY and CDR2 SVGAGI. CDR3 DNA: TGTGCCAGCAGTCCCTCCGGACAGGGGGGGATTGAAGCTTTCTTT. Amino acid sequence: CASSPSGQGGIEAFF.

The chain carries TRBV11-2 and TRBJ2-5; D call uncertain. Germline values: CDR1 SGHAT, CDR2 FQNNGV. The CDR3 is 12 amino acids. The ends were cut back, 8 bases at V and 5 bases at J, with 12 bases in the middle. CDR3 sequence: CASSVGWETQYF. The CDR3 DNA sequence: TGTGCCAGCTCGGTTGGTTGGGAGACCCAGTACTTC.

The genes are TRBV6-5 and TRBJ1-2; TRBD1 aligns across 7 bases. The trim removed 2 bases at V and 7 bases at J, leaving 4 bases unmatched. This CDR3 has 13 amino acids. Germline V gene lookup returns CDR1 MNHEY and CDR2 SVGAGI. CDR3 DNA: TGTGCCAGCAGTTACGAGACAGGGTCTGGCTACACCTTC. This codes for CASSYETGSGYTF.

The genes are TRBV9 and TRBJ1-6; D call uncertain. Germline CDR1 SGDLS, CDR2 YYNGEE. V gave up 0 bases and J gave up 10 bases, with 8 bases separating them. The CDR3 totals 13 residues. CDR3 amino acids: CASSVVEGSPLHF. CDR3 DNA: TGTGCCAGCAGCGTAGTTGAGGGATCACCCCTCCACTTT.

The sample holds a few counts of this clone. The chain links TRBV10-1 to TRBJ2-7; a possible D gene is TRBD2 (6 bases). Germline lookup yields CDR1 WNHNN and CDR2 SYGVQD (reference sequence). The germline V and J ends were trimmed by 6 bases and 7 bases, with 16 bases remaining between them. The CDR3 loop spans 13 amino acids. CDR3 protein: CASSPLRDSEQYF. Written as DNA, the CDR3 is TGCGCCAGCAGCCCCTTAAGGGACTCTGAGCAGTACTTC.

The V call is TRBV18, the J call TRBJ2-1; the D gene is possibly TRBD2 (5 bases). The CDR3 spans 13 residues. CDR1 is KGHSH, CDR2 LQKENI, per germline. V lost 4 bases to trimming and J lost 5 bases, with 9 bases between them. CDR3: CASSLLGDNEQFF. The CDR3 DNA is TGTGCCAGCTCACTACTAGGTGACAATGAGCAGTTCTTC.

CDR3 nucleotides: TGTGCCAGCAGAGACCTAGCGGGAGCGGTAGATACGCAGTATTTT. It is translated as CASRDLAGAVDTQYF. The chain is built from TRBV6-5 and TRBJ2-3, with TRBD2 identical over 10 bases. The V gene's germline CDR1 is MNHEY and CDR2 SVGAGI. J lost 5 bases, V lost 6 bases, and 8 bases had no gene match. The CDR3 length is 15 residues.

Here the CDR3 DNA reads TGTGCCAGCAGTGACTCTACGGGAGGCTCCTACAATGAGCAGTTCTTC. Translation gives CASSDSTGGSYNEQFF. The chain combines TRBV6-4 with TRBJ2-1; TRBD2 matches 7 bases. Germline lookup yields CDR1 MRHNA and CDR2 SNTAGT. The CDR3 is 16 residues long. J lost 0 bases, V lost 0 bases, and 2 bases had no gene match.

The CDR3 reads CASSTLAGNEQFF. For the CDR3, the DNA is TGTGCCAGCAGCACCCTAGCGGGTAATGAGCAGTTCTTC. The chain links TRBV4-2 to TRBJ2-1; TRBD2 matches at 8 bases. Germline loops: CDR1 LGHNA, CDR2 YNFKEQ. V trimming: 5 bases; J trimming: 7 bases; junction bases outside the gene matches: 4. CDR3 length equals 13 residues.

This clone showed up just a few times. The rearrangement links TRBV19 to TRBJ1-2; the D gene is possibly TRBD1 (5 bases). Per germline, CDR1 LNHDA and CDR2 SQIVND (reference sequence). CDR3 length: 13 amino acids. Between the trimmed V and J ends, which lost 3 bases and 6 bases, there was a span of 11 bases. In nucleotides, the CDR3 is TGTGCCAGTAGTATCACGGGGGAAAATGGCTACACCTTC. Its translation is CASSITGENGYTF.

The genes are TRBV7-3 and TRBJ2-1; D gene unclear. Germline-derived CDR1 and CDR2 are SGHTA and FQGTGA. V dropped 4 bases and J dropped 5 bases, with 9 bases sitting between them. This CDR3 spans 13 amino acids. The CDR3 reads CASSSGPDNEQFF. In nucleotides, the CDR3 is TGTGCCAGCAGCTCAGGCCCCGACAATGAGCAGTTCTTC.